This TCR beta chain was retrieved from a study of long-term antiretroviral therapy in people with HIV. The ends lost 1 base at V and 4 bases at J; junction bases unmatched: 3. The CDR3 runs 15 residues. Germline assignment: CDR1 MNHEY and CDR2 SMNVEV (reference sequence). Version v3.0 of the immunoSEQ assay ran at survey level. The data were produced by immunoSEQ multiplex PCR, yet TCRdb's version contains in-frame clones alone and is incomplete. The sample records around 30,000 clones, approximately 96% being singletons. The specimen comprised unsorted PBMCs, sampled about 6.6 years after starting antiretroviral therapy. The TCR sequence derives from a man aged 25-40 years with HIV. This chain joins TRBV27 and TRBJ2-3; 9 bases align to TRBD2. The CDR3 is CASSLLAGASDTQYF. For the CDR3, the DNA is TGTGCCAGCAGTTTATTAGCGGGAGCATCAGATACGCAGTATTTT.